The 19 T cell receptor beta chains below all came from one sample that was sequenced in a study of blood T cells in healthy people across ages. For the second PCR, which ran for roughly 6 to 12 cycles, a sample-barcoded 5' primer and a J-beta primer mix were used. In TCRdb, the 5' RACE reads were re-called with MiXCR into one record per CDR3 protein. The table records more than 500,000 distinct CDR3 sequences, roughly 29% of them present only once. The sequencing sample was made of blood. Every receptor here comes from a woman in her 70s in good health.

In DNA form, the CDR3 reads TGTGCCAGCAGTTACTCGATTACGGCGGGGGAGCAAGAGACCCAGTACTTC. Translated: CASSYSITAGEQETQYF. The chain employs TRBV6-5 and TRBJ2-5; 7 bases map to TRBD2. Unmatched junction bases numbered 9, after V lost 0 bases and J lost 2 bases. Per germline, CDR1 MNHEY and CDR2 SVGAGI. CDR3 size: 17 residues.

Many counts were recorded for this clonotype. The CDR3 DNA reads TGTGCCAGCAGCCAAGATCCCGGCAGGTCGAGCAATCAGCCCCAGCATTTT. Residues: CASSQDPGRSSNQPQHF. The chain links TRBV3-1 to TRBJ1-5; D gene uncertain. V was cut by 0 bases and J by 1 base, with 13 bases left in between. CDR1 is LGHDT, CDR2 YNNKEL, per germline (reference sequence). The CDR3 sequence is 17 residues long. Drawing the rest from reference TRBV3-1 and TRBJ1-5, the complete variable domain is DTAVSQTPKYLVTQMGNDKSIKCEQNLGHDTMYWYKQDSKKFLKIMFSYNNKELIINETVPNRFSPKSPDKAHLNLHINSLELGDSAVYFCASSQDPGRSSNQPQHFGDGTRLSIL.

This sequence joins TRBV6-1 and TRBJ1-2, with a weak D call TRBD1 (5 bases). This CDR3 is 14 amino acids long. The V end was cut by 2 bases, the J end by 2 bases, with 9 bases between. Germline lookup yields CDR1 MNHNS and CDR2 SASEGT. CDR3 region: CASSESRVNYGYTF. DNA for the CDR3: TGTGCCAGCAGTGAAAGCAGGGTGAACTATGGCTACACCTTC.

This clonotype was counted a few times. The V gene is TRBV7-2, the J gene TRBJ2-7; D possibly corresponds to TRBD1 (6 bases). Trimming stripped 1 base from V and 7 bases from J, with 17 bases between. The CDR3 is 15 amino acids. The germline V gene encodes CDR1 SGHTA and CDR2 FQGNSA. Here the CDR3 reads CASSLGPDRREEQYF. CDR3 sequence (DNA): TGTGCCAGCAGCTTAGGTCCCGACAGGAGAGAAGAGCAGTACTTC.

V gene TRBV2 combines with J gene TRBJ2-1; D unresolved. Germline assignment: CDR1 SNHLY and CDR2 FYNNEI. This CDR3 comprises 14 residues. V was trimmed by 4 bases and J by 0 bases, leaving 7 bases between them. CDR3 sequence reads: CASSGDGSYNEQFF. The CDR3 DNA follows: TGTGCCAGCAGTGGTGACGGCTCCTACAATGAGCAGTTCTTC.

The V and J genes are TRBV20-1 and TRBJ2-3, with 10 positions matching TRBD2. Germline CDR1 DFQATT, CDR2 SNEGSKA (reference sequence). With 0 bases clipped from V and 2 bases from J, the junction kept 5 bases outside the gene matches. The CDR3 has 16 residues. CDR3 in DNA: TGCAGTGCTAGAGACCCCCTAGCGGGAGTCACAGATACGCAGTATTTT. Residues: CSARDPLAGVTDTQYF.

This clonotype was counted only a few times. The V gene is TRBV11-2, the J gene TRBJ2-3, with D unclear. Germline-derived CDR1 and CDR2 are SGHAT and FQNNGV. The CDR3 runs 15 residues. The V end lost 4 bases, the J end lost 3 bases, and 14 bases lay between the germline ends. CDR3 region: CASSSHGLKTDTQYF. Here the CDR3 DNA reads TGTGCCAGCAGCTCCCATGGGCTGAAAACAGATACGCAGTATTTT.

The J gene is TRBJ2-5, the V gene TRBV11-2, with 8 nucleotides matching TRBD2. The CDR3 sequence is 17 residues long. J gave up 0 bases and V 2 bases, and 8 bases lay outside the gene matches. The V gene's germline CDR1 is SGHAT and CDR2 FQNNGV. This CDR3 reads CASSLWGGGLDQETQYF. DNA for the CDR3: TGTGCCAGCAGCTTATGGGGGGGGGGACTAGACCAAGAGACCCAGTACTTC.

This chain joins TRBV5-4 and TRBJ2-3, with TRBD1 matching 7 bases. After removal of 4 bases from V and 6 bases from J, the junction contained 8 bases not matched to a gene. Germline values: CDR1 SGHNT, CDR2 YYREEE (reference sequence). The CDR3 runs 14 residues. CDR3 sequence: CASSGNDRADTQYF. The CDR3 DNA reads TGTGCCAGCAGCGGAAACGACAGGGCGGATACGCAGTATTTT.

The chain recombines TRBV25-1 with TRBJ1-6; D uncertain. The CDR3 length is 13 residues. Germline CDR1 is MGHDK and CDR2 is SYGVNS. The V end lost 6 bases, the J end lost 5 bases, and 8 bases lay between the germline ends. This CDR3 is CASRRADNSPLHF. CDR3 nucleotides: TGTGCCAGCAGAAGGGCCGATAATTCACCCCTCCACTTT.

This clonotype was observed a few times. This chain uses TRBV4-1 with TRBJ2-1; 10 nucleotides align to TRBD2. The CDR3 runs 15 residues. V lost 1 base to trimming and J lost 14 bases; unmatched junction nucleotides: 11. Germline V gives CDR1 MGHRA, CDR2 YSYEKL. The CDR3 DNA sequence: TGCGCCAGCAGCCAAGCAGAATACCGAGCGGGGGGGAAGTTCTTC. This gives the protein CASSQAEYRAGGKFF.

The table lists this clonotype with a few counts. V gene TRBV9 combines with J gene TRBJ1-6; 7 positions match TRBD1. This CDR3 has 15 amino acids. V trimming: 10 bases; J trimming: 4 bases; junction bases outside the gene matches: 11. The germline CDR1 and CDR2 sequences are SGDLS and YYNGEE. The chain's CDR3 is CAPGGQPTYNSPLHF. The CDR3 DNA sequence: TGTGCCCCGGGGGGACAGCCCACTTATAATTCACCCCTCCACTTT.

As DNA, the CDR3 is TGTGCCAGCAGCCGGGATTACACCTACGAGCAGTACTTC. Encoded protein: CASSRDYTYEQYF. V is TRBV3-1 and J is TRBJ2-5; D unclear. The J call may not be correct, given that the DNA end is closer to TRBJ2-7. CDR3 size: 13 residues. The germline V gene has CDR1 LGHDT and CDR2 YNNKEL (reference sequence).

The V gene is TRBV3-1, the J gene TRBJ2-1, with D hard to call. The closer fit of TRBJ2-5 to the DNA end suggests the J call may be wrong. CDR3 length: 15 amino acids. Looked up from germline, CDR1 is LGHDT and CDR2 is YNNKEL (reference sequence). In DNA form, the CDR3 reads TGTGCCAGCAGCCAAGGAATAAAGGGAAGAGAGACCCAGTACTTC. Residues: CASSQGIKGRETQYF.

V usage is TRBV25-1 and J usage is TRBJ2-4; D unclear. This CDR3 region has 13 residues. Germline lookup yields CDR1 MGHDK and CDR2 SYGVNS. The V end lost 1 base, the J end lost 8 bases, and 9 bases lay between the germline ends. DNA for the CDR3: TGTGCCAGCAGTGAATCTGGGATCGACATTCAGTACTTC. Residues: CASSESGIDIQYF.

This clonotype was observed a handful of times. CDR3: CSGAWTGNTEAFF. The CDR3 bases are TGCAGCGGGGCATGGACAGGGAACACTGAAGCTTTCTTT. The chain couples TRBV29-1 to TRBJ1-1, with 7 positions matching TRBD1. Germline assignment: CDR1 SQVTM and CDR2 ANQGSEA. The trim removed 7 bases at V and 1 base at J, leaving 6 bases unmatched. The CDR3 contains 13 residues. Based on the CDR3 plus reference TRBV29-1 and TRBJ1-1, the full variable domain is SAVISQKPSRDICQRGTSLTIQCQVDSQVTMMFWYRQQPGQSLTLIATANQGSEATYESGFVIDKFPISRPNLTFSTLTVSNMSPEDSSIYLCSGAWTGNTEAFFGQGTRLTVV.

This clonotype was seen only a few times. The V call is TRBV30, the J call TRBJ1-1; no clear D gene. The CDR3 is 13 amino acids. Germline V gives CDR1 GTSNPN, CDR2 SVGIG (reference sequence). Between the trimmed V and J ends, which lost 0 bases and 7 bases, there was a span of 12 bases. The CDR3 here is CAWSVSGEGEAFF. The DNA of the CDR3 is TGTGCCTGGAGTGTATCTGGGGAAGGTGAAGCTTTCTTT.

The sample holds a few counts of this clonotype. The CDR3: CASSLVPGETQYF. CDR3 DNA sequence: TGCGCCAGCAGCTTGGTCCCCGGAGAGACCCAGTACTTC. The V and J genes are TRBV5-1 and TRBJ2-5; D remains ambiguous. Trimming took 0 bases from V and 4 from J, leaving 7 bases between them. The CDR3 has 13 residues. The germline gives CDR1 SGHRS, CDR2 YFSETQ.

This clonotype was seen a handful of times. The V gene is TRBV12-3 or TRBV12-4, the J gene TRBJ2-7; 7 nucleotides line up with TRBD2. V was clipped by 0 bases and J by 8 bases; unmatched bases: 7. The CDR3 length is 14 residues. CDR3 in DNA: TGTGCCAGCAGTTTAGCGGTCGGCGGGGGAAAGCAGTACTTC. Translating gives CASSLAVGGGKQYF.